Reported below is one T cell receptor (beta chain). What it recognizes is unknown. TCRdb re-analysed the RT-PCR reads in MiXCR, keeping a single row per CDR3 protein. Among around 540,000 distinct CDR3 sequences listed, roughly 12% were seen once. The sample is drawn from a study of response to subunit inactivated influenza vaccine. General study points: Seasonal influenza vaccination, on each occasion, was suggested by the authors to recruit few new T cells.

This CDR3 contains 19 residues. Per germline, CDR1 SGHVS and CDR2 FQNEAQ. V shed 5 bases, J shed 1 base, and the junction held 14 bases outside the gene matches. J is TRBJ2-7 and V is TRBV7-8, with 13 bases lining up with TRBD2. The starting material was PBMCs from blood, obtained on the day of vaccination. This sequence originates from a man aged 50 or older who received an inactivated influenza vaccine. CDR3 sequence reads: CASSPTSGRTTARSYEQYF. The CDR3 DNA is TGTGCCAGCAGCCCGACTAGCGGGAGGACAACGGCTCGGTCCTACGAGCAGTACTTC.